These 3 T cell receptor beta chains were all obtained from the same sample, sequenced in a study of shared clonotypes between healthy human individuals. Libraries were prepared by immunoSEQ multiplex PCR; TCRdb keeps only in-frame clonotypes and omits some of them. The sample lists under 550,000 clones, 90% to 96% occurring once. What was sequenced was naive CD4+ T cells sorted from blood. Subset specified: CD45RA+ positively selected. Receptors were obtained from a woman aged 30 to 39 in good health.

This clone was detected only once. This sequence joins TRBV2 and TRBJ2-1; the match to TRBD2 covers 10 bases. There are 17 residues in the CDR3. Germline V CDR1 and CDR2: SNHLY, FYNNEI. Trimming at V came to 10 bases and at J to 6 bases, leaving 18 bases not matched to a gene. The CDR3 coding sequence is TGTGCCACCCGACTAGCGGGTTTTTCCACACAACCCAATGAGCAGTTCTTC. Its protein product is CATRLAGFSTQPNEQFF.

With regard to this clone: This CDR3 is also generated by other DNA sequences in the sample. The chain has TRBV5-1 and TRBJ2-3; a weak D match, TRBD2 (5 bases). V was trimmed by 5 bases and J by 0 bases, leaving 10 bases between them. The CDR3 spans 14 residues. The germline V gene has CDR1 SGHRS and CDR2 YFSETQ. DNA for the CDR3: TGCGCCAGCAGTCCCGGACTGAGCACAGATACGCAGTATTTT. Its protein product is CASSPGLSTDTQYF.

The chain links TRBV5-4 to TRBJ1-5; 9 bases fit TRBD1. The J segment lost 6 bases and the V segment lost 4 bases, leaving 5 bases of the junction unmatched. This CDR3 has 14 residues. The germline V gene encodes CDR1 SGHNT and CDR2 YYREEE (reference sequence). CDR3 DNA sequence: TGTGCCAGCAGCCAACAGGGGGCGCGTCAGCCCCAGCATTTT. Its protein product is CASSQQGARQPQHF.